The TCR beta chain described here comes from a study of human T cells and chemical hapten exposure. Study information: Donors were sensitized with 2% DPC on the upper inner arm.

Described time point: patch test 2, 6 weeks after DPC sensitization. Treatment in this sample: therapeutic diphenylcyclopropenone sensitization with weekly scalp DPC. For this clonotype: Antigen specificity is unknown.

TCRdb re-called the RACE reads through MiXCR, storing one row per CDR3 protein. This sample has 20,000 to 30,000 distinct CDR3 sequences, with around a tenth found just once. Overall study results and limits: Donor immune responses may differ from healthy people's, since all donors had alopecia.

V lost 8 bases to trimming and J lost 0 bases, with 8 bases between them. CDR1 is MNHEY and CDR2 is SVGEGT in the germline V gene. This CDR3 has 13 amino acids. This clonotype was obtained from a man aged 30-40 years with alopecia areata. Some clones in this sample may be carry-over from other donors' samples. V gene TRBV6-2 or TRBV6-3 combines with J gene TRBJ1-3; D gene uncertain. The starting material was whole blood, obtained in connection with sensitization to the hapten diphenylcyclopropenone (DPC). CDR3 loop: CASARNSGNTIYF. The CDR3 DNA is TGTGCCAGCGCCCGGAACTCTGGAAACACCATATATTTT.